Shown below are 2 T cell receptor beta chains from a single sample sequenced in a study of tumor-infiltrating lymphocytes in localized non-small cell lung cancer. Assay: immunoSEQ multiplex PCR; the TCRdb copy retains only in-frame clones and omits some. Of some 15,000 clones in the sample, 81% were seen once. Input material: lung tumor tissue. These receptor sequences come from a human donor with non-small cell lung cancer.

This clone was detected only a few times. This rearrangement joins TRBV11-2 to TRBJ2-3; 13 nucleotides line up with TRBD2. V lost 4 bases and J lost 3; bases outside the gene matches: 7. Germline-derived CDR1 and CDR2 are SGHAT and FQNNGV. The CDR3 consists of 17 residues. In nucleotides, the CDR3 is TGTGCCAGCAGCTCGGGGATGACTAGCGGGAGGACAGATACGCAGTATTTT. Translating it yields CASSSGMTSGRTDTQYF.

This chain uses TRBV7-8 with TRBJ2-3; TRBD2 aligns across 7 bases. Germline V gene lookup returns CDR1 SGHVS and CDR2 FQNEAQ. V shed 3 bases, J shed 2 bases, and the junction held 8 bases outside the gene matches. This CDR3 has 16 residues. CDR3 DNA sequence: TGTGCCAGCAGCTTGCGACCTAGCGGACTCACAGATACGCAGTATTTT. This sequence encodes CASSLRPSGLTDTQYF.